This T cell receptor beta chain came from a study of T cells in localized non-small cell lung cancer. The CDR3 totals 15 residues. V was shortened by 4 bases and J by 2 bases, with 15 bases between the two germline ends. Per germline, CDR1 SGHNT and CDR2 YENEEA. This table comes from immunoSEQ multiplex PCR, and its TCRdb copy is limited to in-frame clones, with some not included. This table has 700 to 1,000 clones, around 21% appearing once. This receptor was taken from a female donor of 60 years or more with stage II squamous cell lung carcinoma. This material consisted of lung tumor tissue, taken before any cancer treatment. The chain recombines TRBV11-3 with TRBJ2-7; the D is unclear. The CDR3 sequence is CASSWSSGSTYEQYF. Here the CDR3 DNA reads TGTGCCAGCAGCTGGTCGTCCGGCTCTACCTACGAGCAGTACTTC.